This TCR beta chain stems from a study of cytomegalovirus exposure and HLA in healthy donors. About the study: About 85 million unique TCRs from HLA-typed donors were held in an early release of data.

Turning to this clone: Its matching antigen is unknown.

In the PCR, 60 Vbeta and 13 Jbeta primers were used. The repertoire was sequenced with immunoSEQ multiplex PCR; TCRdb's copy has only in-frame clones and lacks some. The data contain some 160,000 clones, about 84% of them singletons. Notes on the study in general: With further analysis later on, most CMV-associated TCR beta chains appeared HLA-restricted.

With 7 bases removed from V and 0 bases from J, the gap between germline ends came to 12 bases. The CDR3 runs to 15 residues. Germline loops: CDR1 MDHEN, CDR2 SYDVKM. Material for sequencing was PBMCs. The chain carries TRBV28 and TRBJ1-4, with unresolved D. This receptor was identified in a man aged 45-60 years in good health and CMV-seropositive. The CDR3 is CASNLQGATNEKLFF. In DNA form, the CDR3 reads TGTGCCAGCAACCTACAAGGAGCAACTAATGAAAAACTGTTTTTT. The full variable domain, in which reference TRBV28 and TRBJ1-4 provide the parts outside the CDR3, is DVKVTQSSRYLVKRTGEKVFLECVQDMDHENMFWYRQDPGLGLRLIYFSYDVKMKEKGDIPEGYSVSREKKERFSLILESASTNQTSMYLCASNLQGATNEKLFFGSGTQLSVL.